This T cell receptor beta chain was sequenced in a study of T cell repertoires in cytomegalovirus infection. TCRdb itself ran the reads through MiXCR, one entry per CDR3 protein. The sample shows more than 85,000 distinct CDR3 sequences, approximately 15% of them seen only once. Deletions cut 1 base from V and 6 bases from J, with 4 bases between. CDR1 and CDR2 (germline): SEHNR, FQNEAQ (reference sequence). The CDR3 spans 12 residues. A note on this clonotype: What it recognizes is unknown.

Study results and caveats: Dominant in the ex vivo response were TCR beta clonotypes restricted by HLA-C and specific for CMV.

The specimen sequenced was PBMCs. This sequence originates from a human donor in good health (CMV status not recorded). Some clones in this sample may be carry-over from other donors' samples. The genes are TRBV7-9 and TRBJ2-1, with D unresolved. The CDR3 region has the DNA TGTGCCAGCAGCTTAGACCCCAATGAGCAGTTCTTC. Protein product: CASSLDPNEQFF.